A selection of T cell receptor beta chains follows, all from one sample in a study of T cells expressing NK-cell markers. TCRdb derives one entry per CDR3 protein from the 5' RACE reads, leaving out DNA. Seen in this sample are approximately 550,000 distinct CDR3 sequences; the ten most common clones hold around 4%. Sequenced material: blood T cells: a sorted CD56 or NKG2C T cell subset, CD4+ or CD8+ T cells, or bulk PBMC T cells (not recorded which). Every receptor here comes from a man younger than 35 in good health. Both conserved end residues are part of each CDR3.

TRBJ2-1 | TRBV7-2 | 15 | CASSLRRKHYNEQFF
TRBJ2-1 | TRBV2 | 11 | CASGELYEQFF
TRBJ2-5 | TRBV5-4 | 19 | CASSSPRLAGLGNSETQYF
TRBJ2-1 | TRBV20-1 | 16 | CSAPDASGMSYNEQFF
TRBJ2-5 | TRBV20-1 | 12 | CSARDEGETQYF
TRBJ1-4 | TRBV20-1 | 16 | CSARRQGATRGEKLFF
TRBJ2-1 | TRBV6-1 | 15 | CASSDIAGGINEQFF
TRBJ2-1 | TRBV18 | 17 | CASSPPGAGGTYNEQFF
TRBJ2-1 | TRBV4-3 | 16 | CASSQEIRVGYNEQFF
TRBJ2-3 | TRBV20-1 | 16 | CSARDPRRSSTDTQYF